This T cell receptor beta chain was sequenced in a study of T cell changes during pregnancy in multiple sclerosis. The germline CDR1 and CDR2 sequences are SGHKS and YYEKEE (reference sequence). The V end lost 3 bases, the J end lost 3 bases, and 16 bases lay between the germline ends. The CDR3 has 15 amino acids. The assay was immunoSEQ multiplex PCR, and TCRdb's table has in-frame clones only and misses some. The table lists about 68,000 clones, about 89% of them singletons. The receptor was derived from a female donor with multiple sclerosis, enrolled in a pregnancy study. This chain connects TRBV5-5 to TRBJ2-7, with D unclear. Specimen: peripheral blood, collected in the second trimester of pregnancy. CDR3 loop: CASSSTATVYYEQYF. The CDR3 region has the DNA TGTGCCAGCAGCTCCACAGCCACCGTATACTACGAGCAGTACTTC.